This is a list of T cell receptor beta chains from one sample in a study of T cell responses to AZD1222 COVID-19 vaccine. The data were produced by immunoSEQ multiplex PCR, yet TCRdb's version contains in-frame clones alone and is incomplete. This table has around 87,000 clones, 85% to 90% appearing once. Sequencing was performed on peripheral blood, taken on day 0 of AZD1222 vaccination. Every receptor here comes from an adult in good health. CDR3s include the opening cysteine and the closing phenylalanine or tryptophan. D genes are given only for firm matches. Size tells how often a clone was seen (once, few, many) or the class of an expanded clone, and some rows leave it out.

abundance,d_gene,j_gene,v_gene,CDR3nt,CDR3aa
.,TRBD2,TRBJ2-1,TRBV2,TGTGCCAGCGGGGGACTAGCGGTGACTTTAAATGAGCAGTTCTTC,CASGGLAVTLNEQFF
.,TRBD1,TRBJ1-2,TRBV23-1,TGCGCCAGCAGTCAGGACAGGGGGAACTACACCTTC,CASSQDRGNYTF
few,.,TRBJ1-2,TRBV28,TGTGCCAGCAGTTTCGAGGTCCCGAAGGGGGGCTACACCTTC,CASSFEVPKGGYTF
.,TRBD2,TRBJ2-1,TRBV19,TGTGCCAGTAGTATAGGTAGGACTAGCTTCAATGAGCAGTTCTTC,CASSIGRTSFNEQFF
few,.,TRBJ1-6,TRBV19,TGTGCCAGTAGCCCAGGGCTTCGGAATTCACCCCTCCACTTT,CASSPGLRNSPLHF
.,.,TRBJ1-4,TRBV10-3,TGTGCCATCCGGGGGGAAGCTAATGAAAAACTGTTTTTT,CAIRGEANEKLFF
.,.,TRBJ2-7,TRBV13,TGTGCCAGCAGCTTGGACCGGGCCCCCAACGAGCAGTACTTC,CASSLDRAPNEQYF
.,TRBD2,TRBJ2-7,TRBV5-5,TGTGCCAGCAGCTCGGGACTAGCGGGGGACACCTACGAGCAGTACTTC,CASSSGLAGDTYEQYF
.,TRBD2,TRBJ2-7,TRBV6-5,TGTGCCAGCAGATCGCCGGGACTAGCGTACTACGAGCAGTACTTC,CASRSPGLAYYEQYF
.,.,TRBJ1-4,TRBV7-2,TGTGCCAGCAGCTTAGCCCACTTAGGGAGGAATGAAAAACTGTTTTTT,CASSLAHLGRNEKLFF
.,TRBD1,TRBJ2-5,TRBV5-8,TGTGCCAGCAGCTCCCGACAGGGACGAGAGACCCAGTACTTC,CASSSRQGRETQYF
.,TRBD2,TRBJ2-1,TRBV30,TGTGCCTGGAGTGTACCGGGACTAGCGGGTTACAATGAGCAGTTCTTC,CAWSVPGLAGYNEQFF
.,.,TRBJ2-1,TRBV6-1,TGTGCCAGCAGTGAGGGGGCAGGCTCCTACAATGAGCAGTTCTTC,CASSEGAGSYNEQFF
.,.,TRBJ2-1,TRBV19,TGTGCCAGTACACCGGGCCGCAACAGGGAGCAGTTCTTC,CASTPGRNREQFF
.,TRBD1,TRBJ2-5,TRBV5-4,TGTGCCAGCACCCCAGGGACAGACCAAGAGACCCAGTACTTC,CASTPGTDQETQYF
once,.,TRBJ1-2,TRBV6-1,TGTGCCAGCAGTGAAGGCCGGGGGGTTAACTATGGCTACACCTTC,CASSEGRGVNYGYTF
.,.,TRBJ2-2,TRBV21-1,TGTGCCAGCAGCTCGAGGACAGAACTCACCGGGGAGCTGTTTTTT,CASSSRTELTGELFF
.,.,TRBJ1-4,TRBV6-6,TGTGCCAGCAGTCGCCTACGGAATTCGGCAACTAATGAAAAACTGTTTTTT,CASSRLRNSATNEKLFF
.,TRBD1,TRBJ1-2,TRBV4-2,TGTGCCAGCAGCCAAGAGACAGGGAGAGAATATGGCTACACCTTC,CASSQETGREYGYTF
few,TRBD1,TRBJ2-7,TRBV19,TGTGCCAGTACCAAGGGACAGTACTCCTACGAGCAGTACTTC,CASTKGQYSYEQYF
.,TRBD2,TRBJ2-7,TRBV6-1,TGTGCCGCCAAACTAGCGGGAGAACAAAACGAGCAGTACTTC,CAAKLAGEQNEQYF
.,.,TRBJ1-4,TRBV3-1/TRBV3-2,TGTGCCAGCAGCCTTCAGGGTCGGTCGGAAAAACTGTTTTTT,CASSLQGRSEKLFF
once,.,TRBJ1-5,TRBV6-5,TGTGCCAGCAGAAGGGTGAGCGGCAATCAGCCCCAGCATTTT,CASRRVSGNQPQHF
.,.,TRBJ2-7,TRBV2,TGTGCCAGCAGTGAAGGCCGGGACTCCCGTTTGGAGCAGTACTTC,CASSEGRDSRLEQYF